The T cell receptor beta chain under discussion was sequenced for a study of CD8 T cells in Susac syndrome. Study-wide context: Patients with Susac syndrome were therapy-naive, treated with corticosteroids, or treated with intravenous immunoglobulin alone when blood was collected. Findings of the study overall: The CD4+ T cell repertoires of Susac syndrome were found to show no clonal expansion.

While CD8+ and CD4+ T cells were isolated negatively, TEMRA cells were enriched by FACS. With 2 bases removed from V and 2 bases from J, the gap between germline ends came to 14 bases. The CDR3 sequence is 16 residues long. The RNA, roughly 0.45 to 1 ug, was put through reverse transcription using random hexamers. TCR beta CDR3 was amplified by immunoSEQ multiplex PCR. This amplification extended across 54 Vbeta and 13 Jbeta segments. TCRdb fed the immunoSEQ multiplex PCR reads into MiXCR, producing one record per CDR3 protein. This sample carries about 180,000 distinct CDR3 sequences, 94% of them seen once, and the ten largest clones take 0.12%. Concerning this clonotype: Antigen unknown.

The genes are TRBV23-1 and TRBJ2-3; D not resolved. TRBV23-1 is an ORF, and what it does is uncertain. The sequenced sample consisted of CD4+ T cells from PBMCs. The TCR sequence derives from a human donor with Susac syndrome. The CDR3 spells CASSQRRGSDTDTQYF. CDR3 in DNA: TGCGCCAGCAGTCAACGGAGAGGATCCGACACAGATACGCAGTATTTT.